This T cell receptor beta chain was identified during a study of blood T cell repertoires in COVID-19. The overall study: The origin of the acute and convalescent COVID-19 samples was the United States, Italy and Spain.

Original processing notes: Quantification of nucleated cells was approximated via reference gene primer amplification. Profiled with immunoSEQ multiplex PCR; TCRdb holds only in-frame clones, not every one. The DNA gave D and trimming, while V, J and clone size come from that table. Of tens of thousands of clones detected, roughly 80% appear once; the ten largest clones hold roughly 15%. The CDR3 runs 14 residues. Looked up from germline, CDR1 is SGHRS and CDR2 is YFSETQ. Trimming cost V 7 bases and J 2 bases; bases outside gene matches: 8. Sequenced material: peripheral blood. This clonotype originated in a man in his 60s with COVID-19, enrolled during active disease. The chain carries TRBV5-1 and TRBJ2-7; TRBD2 aligns across 8 bases. This CDR3 reads CASRRAGGPYEQYF. CDR3 DNA sequence: TGCGCCAGCCGCAGGGCGGGGGGCCCCTACGAGCAGTACTTC.